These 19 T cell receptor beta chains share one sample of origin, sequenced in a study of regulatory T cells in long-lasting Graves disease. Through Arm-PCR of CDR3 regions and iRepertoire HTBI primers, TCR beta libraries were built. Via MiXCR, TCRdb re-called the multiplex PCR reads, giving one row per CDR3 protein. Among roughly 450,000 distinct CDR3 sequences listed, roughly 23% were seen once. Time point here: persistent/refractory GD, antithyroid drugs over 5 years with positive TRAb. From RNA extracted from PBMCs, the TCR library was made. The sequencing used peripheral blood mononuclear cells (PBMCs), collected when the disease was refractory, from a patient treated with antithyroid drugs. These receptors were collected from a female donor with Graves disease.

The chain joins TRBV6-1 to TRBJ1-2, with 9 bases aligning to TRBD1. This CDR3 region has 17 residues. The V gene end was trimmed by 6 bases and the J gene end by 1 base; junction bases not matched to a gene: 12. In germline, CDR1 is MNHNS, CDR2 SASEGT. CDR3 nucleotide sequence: TGTGCCAGCAGGCACCGGGACAGGGAGGGTCGTAACTATGGCTACACCTTC. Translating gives CASRHRDREGRNYGYTF.

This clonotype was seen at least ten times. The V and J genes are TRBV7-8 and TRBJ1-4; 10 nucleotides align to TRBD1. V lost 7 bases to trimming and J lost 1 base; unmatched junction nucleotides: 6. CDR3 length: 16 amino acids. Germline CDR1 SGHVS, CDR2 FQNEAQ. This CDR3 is CASKPDRGQTNEKLFF. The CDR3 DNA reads TGTGCCAGCAAGCCCGACAGGGGGCAAACTAATGAAAAACTGTTTTTT.

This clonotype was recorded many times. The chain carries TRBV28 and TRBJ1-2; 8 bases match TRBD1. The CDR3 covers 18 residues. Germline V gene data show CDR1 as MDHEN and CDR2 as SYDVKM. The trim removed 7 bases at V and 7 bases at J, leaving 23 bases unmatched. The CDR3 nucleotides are TGTGCCAGCACCCCCCCCCCGGACAGGGCGTATCTGTTAAGTGGCTACACCTTC. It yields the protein CASTPPPDRAYLLSGYTF.

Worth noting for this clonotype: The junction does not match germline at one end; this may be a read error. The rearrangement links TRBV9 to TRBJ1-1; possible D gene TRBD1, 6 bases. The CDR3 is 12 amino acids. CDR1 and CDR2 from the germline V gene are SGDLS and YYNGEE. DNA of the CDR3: TGTGCCAGCAGTCGGAGGGACACTGGAGCTTTCTTT. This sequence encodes CASSRRDTGAFF.

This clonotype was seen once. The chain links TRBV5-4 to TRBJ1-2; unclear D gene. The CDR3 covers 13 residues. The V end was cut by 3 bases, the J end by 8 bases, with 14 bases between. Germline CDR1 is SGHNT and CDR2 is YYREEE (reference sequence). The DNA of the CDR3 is TGTGCCAGCAGCTCCTCGGGTGGAACGGGCTACACCTTC. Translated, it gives CASSSSGGTGYTF.

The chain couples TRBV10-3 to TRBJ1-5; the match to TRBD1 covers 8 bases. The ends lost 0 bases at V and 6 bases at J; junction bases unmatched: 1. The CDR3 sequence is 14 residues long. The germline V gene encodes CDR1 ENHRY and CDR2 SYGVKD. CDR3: CAISESTGAQPQHF. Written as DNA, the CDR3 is TGTGCCATCAGTGAGTCGACAGGGGCTCAGCCCCAGCATTTT.

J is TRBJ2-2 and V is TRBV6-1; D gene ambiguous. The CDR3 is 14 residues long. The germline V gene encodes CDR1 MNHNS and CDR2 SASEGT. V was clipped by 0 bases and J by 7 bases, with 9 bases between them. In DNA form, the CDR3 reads TGTGCCAGCAGTGAAGCGCGATCTCTCGGGGAGCTGTTTTTT. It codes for CASSEARSLGELFF.

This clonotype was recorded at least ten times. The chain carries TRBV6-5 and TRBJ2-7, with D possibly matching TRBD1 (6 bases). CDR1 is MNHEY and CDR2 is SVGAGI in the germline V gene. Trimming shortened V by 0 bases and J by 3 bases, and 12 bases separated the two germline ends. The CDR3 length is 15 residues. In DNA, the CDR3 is TGTGCCAGCAGTTACTCTTACAGGGTTTTCTACGAGCAGTACTTC. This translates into CASSYSYRVFYEQYF.

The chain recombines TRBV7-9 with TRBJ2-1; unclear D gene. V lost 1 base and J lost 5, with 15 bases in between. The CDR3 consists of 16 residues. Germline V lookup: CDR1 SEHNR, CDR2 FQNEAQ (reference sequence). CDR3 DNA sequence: TGTGCCAGCAGCTTAGGGCTGACCGAACCGCACAATGAGCAGTTCTTC. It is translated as CASSLGLTEPHNEQFF. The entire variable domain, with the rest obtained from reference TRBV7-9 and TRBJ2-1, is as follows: DTGVSQNPRHKITKRGQNVTFRCDPISEHNRLYWYRQTLGQGPEFLTYFQNEAQLEKSRLLSDRFSAERPKGSFSTLEIQRTEQGDSAMYLCASSLGLTEPHNEQFFGPGTRLTVL.

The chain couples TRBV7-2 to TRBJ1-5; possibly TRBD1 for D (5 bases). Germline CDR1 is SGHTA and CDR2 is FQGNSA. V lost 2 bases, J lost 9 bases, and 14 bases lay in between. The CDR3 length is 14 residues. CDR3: CASSLRTVGTPQHF. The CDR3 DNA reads TGTGCCAGCAGCTTAAGGACGGTCGGGACGCCCCAGCATTTT.

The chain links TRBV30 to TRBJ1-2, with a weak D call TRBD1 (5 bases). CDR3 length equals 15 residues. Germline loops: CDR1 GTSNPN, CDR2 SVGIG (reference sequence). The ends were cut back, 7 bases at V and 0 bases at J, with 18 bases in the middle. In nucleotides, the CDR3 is TGTGCCTATGGGGACTCCCGAGTCTCTAACTATGGCTACACCTTC. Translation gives CAYGDSRVSNYGYTF.

Here the CDR3 DNA reads TGTGCCAGCAGTGTTGACGCCCGAGGCTCAGATACGCAGTATTTT. This translates into CASSVDARGSDTQYF. The chain carries TRBV2 and TRBJ2-3; no definite D call. The V gene lost 4 bases and the J gene lost 4 bases, with 15 bases spanning the gap. This CDR3 contains 15 residues. The germline V gene encodes CDR1 SNHLY and CDR2 FYNNEI.

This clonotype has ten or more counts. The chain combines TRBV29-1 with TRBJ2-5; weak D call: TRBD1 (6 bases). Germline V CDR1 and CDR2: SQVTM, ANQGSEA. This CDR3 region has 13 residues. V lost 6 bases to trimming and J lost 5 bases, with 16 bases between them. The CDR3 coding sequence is TGCAGCGTCGCCGGGACAATCTCGGAGACCCAGTACTTC. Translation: CSVAGTISETQYF.

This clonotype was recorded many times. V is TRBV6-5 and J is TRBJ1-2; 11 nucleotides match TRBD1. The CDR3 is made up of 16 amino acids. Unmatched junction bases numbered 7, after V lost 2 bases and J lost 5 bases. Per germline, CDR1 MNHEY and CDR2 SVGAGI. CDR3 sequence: CASSYRGQGAIYGYTF. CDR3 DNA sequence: TGTGCCAGCAGTTACCGAGGACAGGGGGCAATTTATGGCTACACCTTC.

CDR3 sequence reads: CASSKDRSSYNSPLHF. Here the CDR3 DNA reads TGTGCCAGCAGCAAGGACAGGAGCTCCTATAATTCACCCCTCCACTTT. The rearrangement joins TRBV9 to TRBJ1-6; TRBD1 matches 7 bases. This CDR3 region has 16 residues. Looked up from germline, CDR1 is SGDLS and CDR2 is YYNGEE. V shed 4 bases and J 0 bases; nucleotides not matched to a gene: 4.

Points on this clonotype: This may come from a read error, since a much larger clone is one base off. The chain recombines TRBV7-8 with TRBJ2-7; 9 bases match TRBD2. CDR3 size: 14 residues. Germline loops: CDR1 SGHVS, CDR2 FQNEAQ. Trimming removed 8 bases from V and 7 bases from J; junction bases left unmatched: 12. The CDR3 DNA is TGTGCCAGCGGTGAACTAGCGGGCATGAATGAGCAGTACTTC. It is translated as CASGELAGMNEQYF.

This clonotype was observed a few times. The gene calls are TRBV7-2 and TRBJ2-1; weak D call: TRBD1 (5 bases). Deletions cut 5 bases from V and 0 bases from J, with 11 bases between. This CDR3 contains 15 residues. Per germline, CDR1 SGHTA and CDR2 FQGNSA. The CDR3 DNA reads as TGTGCCAGCAGCGCCAACAGGTTCTCCTACAATGAGCAGTTCTTC. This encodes CASSANRFSYNEQFF.

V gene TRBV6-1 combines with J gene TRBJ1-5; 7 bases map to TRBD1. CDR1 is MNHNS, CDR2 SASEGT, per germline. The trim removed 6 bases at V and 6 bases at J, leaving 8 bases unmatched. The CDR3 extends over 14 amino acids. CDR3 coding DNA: TGTGCCAGCAGGAATGGACAGGCCCTTCAGCCCCAGCATTTT. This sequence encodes CASRNGQALQPQHF.

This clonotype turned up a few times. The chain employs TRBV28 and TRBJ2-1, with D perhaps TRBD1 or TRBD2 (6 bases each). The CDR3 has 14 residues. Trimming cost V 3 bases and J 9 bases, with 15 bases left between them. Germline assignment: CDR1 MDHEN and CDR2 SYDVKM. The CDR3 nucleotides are TGTGCCAGCAGTTTGTATAGGGGGGCTGGTGAGCAGTTCTTC. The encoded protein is CASSLYRGAGEQFF.